This TCR beta chain was documented in a study of blood T cell repertoires in COVID-19. As for the study in general: There were acute and convalescent COVID-19 samples, and they came from the United States, Italy and Spain. From T cells, B-cell-depleted T cells, or PBMCs came the material, which was cDNA or gDNA.

Original processing methods: Reference gene primer amplification in the assay estimated nucleated cell counts. Repertoires were generated with immunoSEQ multiplex PCR, while TCRdb's copy carries only in-frame clones and drops some. The V and J calls and clone size were taken over from that table, and D and trimming were inferred from the DNA. The sample has 65,000 to 85,000 clones; around 80% are singletons. The CDR3 spans 14 residues. J lost 9 bases, V lost 5 bases, and 12 bases had no gene match. Germline lookup yields CDR1 KGHDR and CDR2 SFDVKD. This rearrangement joins TRBV24-1 to TRBJ2-7, with TRBD1 identical over 7 bases. Source material: peripheral blood. This receptor was obtained from a man in his fifties or sixties with active COVID-19. The CDR3 DNA reads as TGTGCCACCAGTGGGACAGGCCGGCGCTTAGGGCAGTACTTC. Translated, it gives CATSGTGRRLGQYF.